This TCR beta chain was profiled in a study of PD-L1 blockade in urothelial cancer. Study context: Atezolizumab at 1,200 mg intravenously every 3 weeks was started by patients in about 2014.

Time point meaning: pretreatment peripheral blood. The protocol was immunoSEQ multiplex PCR, while the TCRdb copy is restricted to in-frame clones and leaves out a portion. The table includes roughly 120,000 clones, 70% to 85% detected once. CDR1 is SGDLS, CDR2 YYNGEE, per germline. The CDR3 is 14 residues long. V was pared by 4 bases and J by 4 bases, with 13 bases between. The origin of this receptor is a middle-aged man with urothelial cancer. The chain recombines TRBV9 with TRBJ2-3, with D uncertain. The specimen was PBMCs, collected around atezolizumab (anti-PD-L1) treatment. The CDR3 DNA sequence: TGTGCCAGCAGCACCCCCCAGCGATCAGATACGCAGTATTTT. Its translation: CASSTPQRSDTQYF.